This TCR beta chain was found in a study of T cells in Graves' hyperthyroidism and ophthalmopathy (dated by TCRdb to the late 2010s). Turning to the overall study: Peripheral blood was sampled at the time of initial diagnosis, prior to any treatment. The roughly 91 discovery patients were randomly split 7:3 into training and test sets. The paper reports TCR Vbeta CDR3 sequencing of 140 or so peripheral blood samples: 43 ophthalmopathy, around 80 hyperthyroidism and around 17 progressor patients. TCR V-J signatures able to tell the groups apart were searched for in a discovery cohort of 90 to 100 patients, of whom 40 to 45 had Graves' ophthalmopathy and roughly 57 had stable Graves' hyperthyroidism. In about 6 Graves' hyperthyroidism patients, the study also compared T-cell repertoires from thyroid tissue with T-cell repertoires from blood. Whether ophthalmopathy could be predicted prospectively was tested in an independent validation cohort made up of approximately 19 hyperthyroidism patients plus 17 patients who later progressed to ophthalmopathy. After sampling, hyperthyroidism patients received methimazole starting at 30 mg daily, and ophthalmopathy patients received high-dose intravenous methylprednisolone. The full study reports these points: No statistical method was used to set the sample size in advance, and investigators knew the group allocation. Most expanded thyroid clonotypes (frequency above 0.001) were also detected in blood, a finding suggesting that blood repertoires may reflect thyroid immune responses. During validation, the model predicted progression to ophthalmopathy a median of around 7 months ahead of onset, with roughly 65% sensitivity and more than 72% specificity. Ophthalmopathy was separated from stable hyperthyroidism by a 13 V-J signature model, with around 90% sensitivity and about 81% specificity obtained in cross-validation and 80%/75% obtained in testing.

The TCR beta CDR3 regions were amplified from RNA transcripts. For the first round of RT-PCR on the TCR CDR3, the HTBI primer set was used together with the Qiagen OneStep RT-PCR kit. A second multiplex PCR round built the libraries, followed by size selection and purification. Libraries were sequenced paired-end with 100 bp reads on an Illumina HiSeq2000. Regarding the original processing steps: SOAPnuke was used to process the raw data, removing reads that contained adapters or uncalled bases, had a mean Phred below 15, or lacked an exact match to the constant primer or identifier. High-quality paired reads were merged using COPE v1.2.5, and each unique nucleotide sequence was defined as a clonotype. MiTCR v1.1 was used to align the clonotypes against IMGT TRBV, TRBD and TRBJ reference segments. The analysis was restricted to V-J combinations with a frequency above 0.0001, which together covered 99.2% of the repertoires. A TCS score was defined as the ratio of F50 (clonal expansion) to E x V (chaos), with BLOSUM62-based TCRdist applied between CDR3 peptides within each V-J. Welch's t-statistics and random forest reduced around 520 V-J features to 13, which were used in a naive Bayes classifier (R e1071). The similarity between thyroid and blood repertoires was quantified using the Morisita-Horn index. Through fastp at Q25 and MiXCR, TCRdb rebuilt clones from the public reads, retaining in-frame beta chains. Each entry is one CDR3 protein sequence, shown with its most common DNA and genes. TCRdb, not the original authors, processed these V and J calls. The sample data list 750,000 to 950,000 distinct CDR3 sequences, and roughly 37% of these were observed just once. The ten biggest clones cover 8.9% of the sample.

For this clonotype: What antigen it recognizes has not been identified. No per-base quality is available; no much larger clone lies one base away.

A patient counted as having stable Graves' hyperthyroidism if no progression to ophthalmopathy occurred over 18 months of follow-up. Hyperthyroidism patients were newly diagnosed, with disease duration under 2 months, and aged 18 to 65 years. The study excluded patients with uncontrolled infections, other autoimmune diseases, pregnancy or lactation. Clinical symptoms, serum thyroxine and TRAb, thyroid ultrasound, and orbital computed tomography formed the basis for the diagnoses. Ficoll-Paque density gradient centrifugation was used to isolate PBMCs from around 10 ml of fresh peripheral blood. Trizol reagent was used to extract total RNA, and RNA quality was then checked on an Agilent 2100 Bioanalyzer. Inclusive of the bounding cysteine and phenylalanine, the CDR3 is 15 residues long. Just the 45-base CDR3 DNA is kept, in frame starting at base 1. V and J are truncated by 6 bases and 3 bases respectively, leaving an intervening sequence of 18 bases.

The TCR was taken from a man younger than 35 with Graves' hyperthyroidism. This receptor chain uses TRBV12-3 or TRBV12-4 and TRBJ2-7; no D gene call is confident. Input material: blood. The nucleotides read TGTGCCAGCAGCCTCAAGGGTTCCGGCTTCTACGAGCAGTACTTC. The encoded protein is CASSLKGSGFYEQYF.